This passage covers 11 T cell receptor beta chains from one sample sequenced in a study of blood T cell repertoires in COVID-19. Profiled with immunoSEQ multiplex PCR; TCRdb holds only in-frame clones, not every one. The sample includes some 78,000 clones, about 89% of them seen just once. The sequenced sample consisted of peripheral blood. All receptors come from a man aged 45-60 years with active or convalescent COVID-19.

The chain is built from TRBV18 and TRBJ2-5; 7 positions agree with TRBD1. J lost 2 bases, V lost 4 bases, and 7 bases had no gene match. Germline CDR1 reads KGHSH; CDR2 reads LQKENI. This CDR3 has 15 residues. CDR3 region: CASSLQGNGQETQYF. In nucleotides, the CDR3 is TGTGCCAGCTCACTACAGGGGAATGGGCAAGAGACCCAGTACTTC.

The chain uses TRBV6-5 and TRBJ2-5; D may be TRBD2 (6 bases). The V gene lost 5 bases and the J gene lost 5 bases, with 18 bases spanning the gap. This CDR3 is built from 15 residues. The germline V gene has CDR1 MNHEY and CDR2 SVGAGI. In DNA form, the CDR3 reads TGTGCCAGCAGTCTGGAGCCGGCGGGGCAGGAGACCCAGTACTTC. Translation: CASSLEPAGQETQYF.

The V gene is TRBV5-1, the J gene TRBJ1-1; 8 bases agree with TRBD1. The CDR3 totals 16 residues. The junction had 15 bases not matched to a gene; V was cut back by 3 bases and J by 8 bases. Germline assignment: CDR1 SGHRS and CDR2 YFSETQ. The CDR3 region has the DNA TGCGCCAGCAGCTCGAACCCCGGGACAGGTGGAAAGGAAGCTTTCTTT. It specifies CASSSNPGTGGKEAFF.

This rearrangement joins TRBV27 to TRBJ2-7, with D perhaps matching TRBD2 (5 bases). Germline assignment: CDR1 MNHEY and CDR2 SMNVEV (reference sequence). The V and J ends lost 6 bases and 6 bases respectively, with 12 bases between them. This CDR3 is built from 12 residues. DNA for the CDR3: TGTGCCAGCAGCGCGACCGAGGGCGAGCAGTACGTC. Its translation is CASSATEGEQYV.

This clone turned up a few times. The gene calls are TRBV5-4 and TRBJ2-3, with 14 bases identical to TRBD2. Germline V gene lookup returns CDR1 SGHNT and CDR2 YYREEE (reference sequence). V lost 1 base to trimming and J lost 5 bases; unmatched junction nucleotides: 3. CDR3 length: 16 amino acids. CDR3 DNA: TGTGCCAGCAGCTTGAGACTAGCGGGGGGGGGAGATACGCAGTATTTT. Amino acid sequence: CASSLRLAGGGDTQYF.

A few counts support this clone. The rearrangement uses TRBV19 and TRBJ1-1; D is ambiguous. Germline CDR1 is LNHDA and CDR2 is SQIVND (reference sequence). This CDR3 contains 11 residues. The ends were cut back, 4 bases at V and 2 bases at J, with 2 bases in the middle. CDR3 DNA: TGTGCCAGTAGTACTAACACTGAAGCTTTCTTT. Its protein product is CASSTNTEAFF.

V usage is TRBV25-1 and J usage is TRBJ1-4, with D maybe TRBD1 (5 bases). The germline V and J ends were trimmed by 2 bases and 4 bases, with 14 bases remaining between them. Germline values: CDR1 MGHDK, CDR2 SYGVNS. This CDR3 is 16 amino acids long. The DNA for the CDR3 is TGTGCCAGCAGTGAAATGGGGGAGGCAGTTAATGAAAAACTGTTTTTT. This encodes CASSEMGEAVNEKLFF.

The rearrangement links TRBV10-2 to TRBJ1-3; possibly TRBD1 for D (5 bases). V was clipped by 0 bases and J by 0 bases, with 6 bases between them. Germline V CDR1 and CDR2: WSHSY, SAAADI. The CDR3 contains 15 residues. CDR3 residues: CASSESGGSGNTIYF. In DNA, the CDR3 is TGCGCCAGCAGTGAGTCGGGGGGCTCTGGAAACACCATATATTTT.

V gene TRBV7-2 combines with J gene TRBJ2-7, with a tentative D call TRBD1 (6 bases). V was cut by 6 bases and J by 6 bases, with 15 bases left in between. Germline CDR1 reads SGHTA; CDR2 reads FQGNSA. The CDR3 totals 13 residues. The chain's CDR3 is CASRESTGSEQYF. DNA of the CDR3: TGTGCCAGCAGAGAATCGACAGGTTCCGAGCAGTACTTC.

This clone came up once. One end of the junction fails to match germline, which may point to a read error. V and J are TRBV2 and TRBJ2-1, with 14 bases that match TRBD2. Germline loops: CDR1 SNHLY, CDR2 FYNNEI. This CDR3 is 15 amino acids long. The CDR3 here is CASREGLAGGNEQFF. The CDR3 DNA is TGTGCCAGCAGGGAAGGACTAGCGGGGGGCAATGAGCAGTTCTTC.

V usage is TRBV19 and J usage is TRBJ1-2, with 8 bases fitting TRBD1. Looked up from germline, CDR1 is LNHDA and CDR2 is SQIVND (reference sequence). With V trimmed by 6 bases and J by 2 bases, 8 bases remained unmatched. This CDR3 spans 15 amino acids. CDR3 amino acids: CASSWGQALNYGYTF. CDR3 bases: TGTGCCAGTAGCTGGGGACAGGCTTTAAACTATGGCTACACCTTC.